The clone carrying this T cell receptor (beta chain) was detected many times. No antigen is known for it. Other nucleotide sequences in the sample specify the same CDR3. V dropped 6 bases and J dropped 6 bases, with 15 bases sitting between them. The CDR3 covers 13 residues. Germline CDR1 is MNHNS and CDR2 is SASEGT. Among the patients, none had received any treatment before thyroid surgery. This entry comes from a study of metastatic and nonmetastatic thyroid tumors. In the study overall: Repertoire data that came from the blood and tumor or nodule tissue of malignant and benign thyroid patients were compared.

Source study methods: The study took CDR3 differences across clinicopathological groups and made a distant-metastasis classifier for papillary thyroid cancer from them. MiXCR reprocessed the PCR reads for TCRdb. TCRdb assigned the V and J calls; the authors' analysis was not used. The sample has about 16,000 clones, approximately 31% seen once. Findings of the study overall: The study reportedly found significantly higher TCR beta diversity in malignant thyroid tumors than benign nodules, in blood and tumor.

This receptor was taken from a male donor with papillary thyroid cancer or a benign thyroid nodule (not recorded which). Some clones in this sample may be carry-over from other donors' samples. The sequenced sample was tumor tissue. The V call is TRBV6-1, the J call TRBJ2-7; D ambiguous. The CDR3 nucleotides read TGTGCCAGCAGCGCTCTCTTTGATCCCGAGCAGTACTTC. Encoded protein: CASSALFDPEQYF.